This passage covers 19 T cell receptor beta chains from one sample sequenced in a study of control samples from healthy donors and cancer patients. TCRdb's copy holds only in-frame clones and misses some; the assay was immunoSEQ multiplex PCR. The sample has about 140,000 clones, around nine tenths seen once. The sample was blood. All receptors derive from a man aged 30 to 39 in good health.

The chain employs TRBV4-3 and TRBJ1-1; D gene unclear. Per the germline V gene, CDR1 is LGHNA and CDR2 is YSLEER. The CDR3 spans 15 residues. Between the trimmed V and J ends, which lost 1 base and 4 bases, there was a span of 13 bases. The CDR3 loop reads CASSQGLGSSTEAFF. Here the CDR3 DNA reads TGCGCCAGCAGCCAAGGGCTGGGCAGTAGCACTGAAGCTTTCTTT.

The V gene is TRBV5-6, the J gene TRBJ2-1; TRBD2 matches 14 bases. The length of the CDR3 is 18 residues. The V and J ends lost 4 bases and 0 bases, in that order; junction bases with no gene match: 6. The V gene's germline CDR1 is SGHDT and CDR2 YYEEEE. CDR3 nucleotides: TGTGCCAGCAGCCGGACTAGCGGGGGGCCTAACTCCTACAATGAGCAGTTCTTC. It specifies CASSRTSGGPNSYNEQFF. Complete variable domain (other parts from reference TRBV5-6 and TRBJ2-1): DAGVTQSPTHLIKTRGQQVTLRCSPKSGHDTVSWYQQALGQGPQFIFQYYEEEERQRGNFPDRFSGHQFPNYSSELNVNALLLGDSALYLCASSRTSGGPNSYNEQFFGPGTRLTVL.

The chain uses TRBV5-6 and TRBJ1-1; TRBD1 aligns across 9 bases. This CDR3 is built from 16 residues. Germline CDR1 is SGHDT and CDR2 is YYEEEE. The ends lost 3 bases at V and 2 bases at J; junction bases unmatched: 8. The CDR3 coding sequence is TGTGCCAGCAGCTACGCGGGGACAGGGAAAAACACTGAAGCTTTCTTT. Translating gives CASSYAGTGKNTEAFF.

This clone was seen a few times. The V and J genes are TRBV29-1 and TRBJ2-2; tentatively, D is TRBD1 (5 bases). The CDR3 is 16 amino acids. Trimming took off 1 base at V and 2 bases at J, with 14 bases between the two ends. CDR1 SQVTM and CDR2 ANQGSEA come from the germline V gene. CDR3 bases: TGCAGCGTTGAAGTGTGGGGCGAAGGAAACACCGGGGAGCTGTTTTTT. Amino acids: CSVEVWGEGNTGELFF.

This chain joins TRBV6-2 or TRBV6-3 and TRBJ2-1, with TRBD2 matching 7 bases. Per the germline V gene, CDR1 is MNHEY and CDR2 is SVGEGT. This CDR3 is built from 13 residues. V dropped 4 bases and J dropped 8; count of bases not matched to a gene: 5. CDR3 in amino acids: CASSSGLDYEQFF. In DNA form, the CDR3 reads TGTGCCAGCAGTTCCGGACTAGACTATGAGCAGTTCTTC.

The chain uses TRBV11-3 and TRBJ2-7; 10 nucleotides align to TRBD2. This CDR3 contains 19 residues. CDR1 is SGHNT, CDR2 YENEEA, per germline. Unmatched junction bases numbered 19, after V lost 4 bases and J lost 4 bases. The CDR3 DNA is TGTGCCAGCAGCTCCCCACGCGGAGGCGGACTAGCGGTCGCATACGAGCAGTACTTC. This translates into CASSSPRGGGLAVAYEQYF.

The gene calls are TRBV5-6 and TRBJ2-1; TRBD2 matches 16 bases. The germline CDR1 and CDR2 sequences are SGHDT and YYEEEE. CDR3 length: 18 amino acids. V trimming: 4 bases; J trimming: 7 bases; junction bases outside the gene matches: 11. The DNA for the CDR3 is TGTGCCAGCAGCCCGGGGACTAGCGGGGGGGCCCCTATGAATGAGCAGTTCTTC. Residues: CASSPGTSGGAPMNEQFF.

The chain has TRBV7-9 and TRBJ2-2, with D uncertain. Germline CDR1 SEHNR, CDR2 FQNEAQ (reference sequence). Trimming left V 8 bases short and J 6 bases short, with 7 bases between. This CDR3 contains 11 residues. The DNA of the CDR3 is TGTGCCAGCTCCGAGGCCGGGGAGCTGTTTTTT. Amino acids: CASSEAGELFF.

This clone was seen a single time. The rearrangement uses TRBV7-9 and TRBJ2-2, with TRBD1 matching over 7 bases. Germline V gene data show CDR1 as SEHNR and CDR2 as FQNEAQ (reference sequence). The CDR3 loop spans 15 amino acids. J was trimmed by 7 bases and V by 1 base; bases with no gene match: 6. The CDR3 DNA reads TGTGCCAGCAGCTTAGAACAGGGGATCAGCGGGGAGCTGTTTTTT. Protein product: CASSLEQGISGELFF.

The chain employs TRBV5-1 and TRBJ1-2, with TRBD1 matching 9 bases. V dropped 5 bases and J dropped 7; count of bases not matched to a gene: 15. Germline V lookup: CDR1 SGHRS, CDR2 YFSETQ. This CDR3 comprises 16 residues. The CDR3 DNA reads as TGCGCCAGCAGGCGGGAACAGGGGGCGGCCGGTGGTGGCTACACCTTC. It is translated as CASRREQGAAGGGYTF.

The chain couples TRBV6-2 or TRBV6-3 to TRBJ1-3, with D possibly being TRBD1 (5 bases). Trimming removed 5 bases from V and 0 bases from J, with 11 bases in between. The CDR3 has 15 residues. Germline V gene sequence: CDR1 MNHEY, CDR2 SVGEGT. The CDR3 here is CASSPGRVSGNTIYF. DNA of the CDR3: TGTGCCAGCAGTCCGGGACGGGTCTCTGGAAACACCATATATTTT.

The rearrangement uses TRBV10-2 and TRBJ2-3, with 9 bases aligning to TRBD1. The CDR3 length is 14 residues. Germline loops: CDR1 WSHSY, CDR2 SAAADI. The trim removed 0 bases at V and 10 bases at J, leaving 5 bases unmatched. CDR3 residues: CASSESTGGSAQYF. The CDR3 DNA follows: TGCGCCAGCAGTGAGTCTACAGGGGGCTCTGCGCAGTATTTT.

The rearrangement joins TRBV23-1 to TRBJ2-7; 9 nucleotides align to TRBD1. TRBV23-1 is flagged as an ORF with uncertain function. Losses at the gene ends were 3 bases for V and 2 bases for J; bases not matched to a gene: 2. This CDR3 is 14 amino acids long. The CDR3 here is CASSHTGGPYEQYF. DNA for the CDR3: TGCGCCAGCAGTCATACAGGGGGCCCCTACGAGCAGTACTTC.

The rearrangement joins TRBV24-1 to TRBJ2-3, with D perhaps TRBD1 or TRBD2 (6 bases each). The V end was cut by 3 bases, the J end by 6 bases, with 18 bases between. CDR1 and CDR2 (germline): KGHDR, SFDVKD. The CDR3 has 16 amino acids. This CDR3 reads CATSDRSGALMDTQYF. The CDR3 DNA reads as TGTGCCACCAGTGATCGCTCGGGGGCCCTGATGGATACGCAGTATTTT.

V is TRBV2 and J is TRBJ2-1; 9 bases agree with TRBD1. Germline V lookup: CDR1 SNHLY, CDR2 FYNNEI. J was trimmed by 4 bases and V by 5 bases; bases with no gene match: 9. The CDR3 consists of 16 residues. CDR3 DNA: TGTGCCAGCAGTCCCCCTTCGGGGACAGGGTACAATGAGCAGTTCTTC. Its protein product is CASSPPSGTGYNEQFF.

V usage is TRBV5-1 and J usage is TRBJ2-7; 9 nucleotides align to TRBD1. V lost 4 bases, J lost 7 bases, and 6 bases stayed unmatched. The germline gives CDR1 SGHRS, CDR2 YFSETQ. The CDR3 runs to 13 residues. DNA for the CDR3: TGCGCCAGCAGCGAACAGGGGGCAGGGGAGCAGTACTTC. Translation: CASSEQGAGEQYF.

As concerns this clone: No DNA is shown, since the ends of the CDR3 on it are uncertain; the CDR3 is the one TCRdb lists. CDR3 amino acids: CASSIYFGADSGNTIYF. V usage is TRBV19 and J usage is TRBJ1-3. Germline V gives CDR1 LNHDA, CDR2 SQIVND (reference sequence). With termini counted, the CDR3 has 17 amino acids.

This clone came up once. CDR3 DNA: TGTGCCAGCACTGTTACAGGGGGCGCGAACACTGAAGCTTTCTTT. This codes for CASTVTGGANTEAFF. The rearrangement links TRBV2 to TRBJ1-1; 9 bases are shared with TRBD1. The CDR3 has 15 amino acids. CDR1 SNHLY and CDR2 FYNNEI come from the germline V gene. V gave up 7 bases and J gave up 1 base; unmatched junction bases: 7.

The chain joins TRBV11-2 to TRBJ2-3, with unresolved D. V lost 8 bases and J 7 bases, leaving 16 bases between the germline ends. The length of the CDR3 is 13 residues. Germline CDR1 reads SGHAT; CDR2 reads FQNNGV. CDR3 nucleotide sequence: TGTGCCAGCGGAGTGTGGGCGGAAAATACGCAGTATTTT. It yields the protein CASGVWAENTQYF.